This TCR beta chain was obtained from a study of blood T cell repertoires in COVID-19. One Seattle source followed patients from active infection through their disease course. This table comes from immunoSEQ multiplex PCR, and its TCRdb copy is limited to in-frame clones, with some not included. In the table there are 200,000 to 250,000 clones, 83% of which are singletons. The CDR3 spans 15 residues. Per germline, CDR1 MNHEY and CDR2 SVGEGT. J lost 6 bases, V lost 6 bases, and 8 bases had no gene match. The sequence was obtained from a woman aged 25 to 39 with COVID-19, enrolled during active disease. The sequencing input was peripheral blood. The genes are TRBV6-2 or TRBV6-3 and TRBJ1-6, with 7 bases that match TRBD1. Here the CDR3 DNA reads TGTGCCAGCAGCCTGGGCGACAGGGTTAATTCACCCCTCCACTTT. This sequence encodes CASSLGDRVNSPLHF.